The following is a TCR beta chain sequence with its context. As yet, its antigen is unknown. The CDR3 is made up of 16 amino acids. Germline V gene lookup returns CDR1 SGHTA and CDR2 FQGNSA. Trimming removed 1 base at V and 1 base at J, with 12 bases between. The sample is drawn from a study of glioma-infiltrating T cells after dendritic cell vaccination. The overall study: Patients received autologous tumor lysate-pulsed dendritic cell vaccination between about 2003 and 2013. Study-level points and caveats: Estimated pretreatment TIL content predicted outcome after dendritic cell vaccination.

The protocol was immunoSEQ multiplex PCR, while the TCRdb copy is restricted to in-frame clones and leaves out a portion. The sample includes fewer than 50,000 clones, roughly 79% of them seen just once. Material: blood, obtained before dendritic cell vaccination. The J gene is TRBJ2-3, the V gene TRBV7-2, with a tentative D call TRBD2 (6 bases). The origin of this receptor is a human donor with glioblastoma. CDR3 nucleotide sequence: TGTGCCAGCAGCTTAGGAGGGACGGGGGGCACAGATACGCAGTATTTT. As protein: CASSLGGTGGTDTQYF.